Reported below is one TCR beta chain. The antigen is undetermined. TCRdb independently ran MiXCR on the PCR reads; one entry per CDR3 protein. Among approximately 680,000 distinct CDR3 sequences listed, about 25% were seen once. The CDR3 is 14 residues long. CDR1 MNHEY and CDR2 SMNVEV come from the germline V gene (reference sequence). Trimming removed 2 bases at V and 5 bases at J, with 12 bases between. The sample comes from a study of molecular identifiers for immune sequencing clone quantification. Notes on the study in general: Clones exceeding 20 RNA copies carried over 97% of effector molecules but under 1% of naive-cell molecules.

J is TRBJ2-5 and V is TRBV27, with a possible D match to TRBD2 (7 bases). This TCR was sampled from a human donor in good health. Some libraries in this study had Jurkat cell RNA spiked in. Sequencing was done on a sample of naive CD8+ T cells from blood, with Jurkat cell RNA spiked in. Subset: FACS-sorted CD8+CD4-CCR7+CD45RA+ naive T cells. The CDR3 protein is CASSLHKGGETQYF. In DNA form, the CDR3 reads TGTGCCAGCAGTTTACACAAGGGGGGGGAGACCCAGTACTTC.